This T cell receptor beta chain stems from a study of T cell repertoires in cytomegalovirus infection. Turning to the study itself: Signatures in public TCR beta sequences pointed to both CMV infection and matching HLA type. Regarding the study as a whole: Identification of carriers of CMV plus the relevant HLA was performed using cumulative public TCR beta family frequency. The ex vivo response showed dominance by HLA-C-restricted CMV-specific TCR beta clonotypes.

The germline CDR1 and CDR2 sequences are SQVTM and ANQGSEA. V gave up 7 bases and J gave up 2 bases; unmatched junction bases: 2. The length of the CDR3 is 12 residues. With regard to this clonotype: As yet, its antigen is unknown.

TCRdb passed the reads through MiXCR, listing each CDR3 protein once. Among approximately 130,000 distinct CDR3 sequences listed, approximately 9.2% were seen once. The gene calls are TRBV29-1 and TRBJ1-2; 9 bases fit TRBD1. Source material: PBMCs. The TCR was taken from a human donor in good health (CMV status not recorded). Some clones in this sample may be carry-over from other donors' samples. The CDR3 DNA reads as TGCAGCGGGACAGGGGAGAACTATGGCTACACCTTC. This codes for CSGTGENYGYTF.